These 26 T cell receptor beta chains share one sample of origin, sequenced in a study of blood T cell repertoires in COVID-19. The repertoire was sequenced with immunoSEQ multiplex PCR; TCRdb's copy has only in-frame clones and lacks some. The sample carries approximately 100,000 clones, around 89% recorded once. Sequencing was done on a sample of peripheral blood. These receptor sequences come from a human donor with acute or convalescent COVID-19. The donor label of this sample is uncertain.

The chain joins TRBV6-1 to TRBJ2-6, with D perhaps TRBD1 (6 bases). Germline-derived CDR1 and CDR2 are MNHNS and SASEGT. This CDR3 contains 18 residues. V gave up 3 bases and J gave up 0 bases, with 15 bases separating them. CDR3 region: CASSERGKEVSGANVLTF. In DNA, the CDR3 is TGTGCCAGCAGTGAGAGGGGGAAGGAAGTCTCTGGGGCCAACGTCCTGACTTTC.

V and J are TRBV28 and TRBJ1-3; the D gene is possibly TRBD1 (5 bases). The CDR3 spans 15 residues. Germline-derived CDR1 and CDR2 are MDHEN and SYDVKM. Trimming left V 3 bases short and J 0 bases short, with 9 bases between. The DNA of the CDR3 is TGTGCCAGCAGTTTTCACAGGCTCTCTGGAAACACCATATATTTT. This codes for CASSFHRLSGNTIYF.

This rearrangement joins TRBV5-1 to TRBJ2-1; 12 bases are shared with TRBD2. This CDR3 contains 15 residues. The trim removed 0 bases at V and 8 bases at J, leaving 3 bases unmatched. CDR1 SGHRS and CDR2 YFSETQ come from the germline V gene. CDR3 amino acids: CASSLGLAGVDEQFF. Written as DNA, the CDR3 is TGCGCCAGCAGCTTGGGACTAGCGGGAGTGGATGAGCAGTTCTTC. The full variable domain, its missing parts supplied by reference TRBV5-1 and TRBJ2-1, is KAGVTQTPRYLIKTRGQQVTLSCSPISGHRSVSWYQQTPGQGLQFLFEYFSETQRNKGNFPGRFSGRQFSNSRSEMNVSTLELGDSALYLCASSLGLAGVDEQFFGPGTRLTVL.

The rearrangement uses TRBV7-2 and TRBJ2-3; the D is unclear. V was pared by 6 bases and J by 2 bases, with 9 bases between. This CDR3 contains 13 residues. CDR1 and CDR2 (germline): SGHTA, FQGNSA. This chain's CDR3 is CASSQWHTDTQYF. The CDR3 nucleotides are TGTGCCAGCAGTCAGTGGCACACAGATACGCAGTATTTT.

The V call is TRBV5-6, the J call TRBJ2-7; D possibly corresponds to TRBD1 (5 bases). The CDR3 length is 13 residues. Germline loops: CDR1 SGHDT, CDR2 YYEEEE. Trimming removed 3 bases from V and 0 bases from J, with 7 bases in between. The CDR3 sequence: CASSSDSSYEQYF. The CDR3 nucleotides read TGTGCCAGCAGCTCTGACAGCTCCTACGAGCAGTACTTC.

DNA of the CDR3: TGTGCCAGCAGCCCCCGGAGGGGACTAGCGGGAGGAGTCACAGATACGCAGTATTTT. It encodes CASSPRRGLAGGVTDTQYF. The chain joins TRBV3-1 (or the pseudogene TRBV3-2) to TRBJ2-3; 15 nucleotides match TRBD2. In germline, CDR1 is LGHDT, CDR2 YNNKEL (reference sequence). CDR3 length: 19 amino acids. Losses at the gene ends were 4 bases for V and 2 bases for J; bases not matched to a gene: 10.

DNA for the CDR3: TGCGCCAGCAGCTTGGCTAGCTCCTATAATTCACCCCTCCACTTT. Translating it yields CASSLASSYNSPLHF. This chain joins TRBV5-1 and TRBJ1-6, with D unresolved. Germline CDR1 reads SGHRS; CDR2 reads YFSETQ. CDR3 length: 15 residues. The V gene lost 0 bases and the J gene lost 0 bases, with 4 bases spanning the gap.

The chain carries TRBV10-3 and TRBJ2-2; D perhaps matches TRBD2 (5 bases). CDR3 length equals 14 residues. CDR1 and CDR2 from the germline V gene are ENHRY and SYGVKD. The V end was cut by 10 bases, the J end by 0 bases, with 12 bases between. The CDR3 DNA follows: TGTGCCACTGAGAGGGTCGCGAACACCGGGGAGCTGTTTTTT. It translates to CATERVANTGELFF.

The chain recombines TRBV15 with TRBJ2-5, with a possible D match to TRBD1 (6 bases). CDR1 is LNHNV, CDR2 YYDKDF, per germline (reference sequence). With 5 bases removed from V and 5 bases from J, the gap between germline ends came to 12 bases. This CDR3 spans 13 amino acids. The CDR3 loop is CATSQGRWETQYF. In nucleotides, the CDR3 is TGTGCCACCAGCCAGGGGCGGTGGGAGACCCAGTACTTC.

The chain has TRBV5-8 and TRBJ1-2, with D unresolved. The V end was cut by 0 bases, the J end by 5 bases, with 8 bases between. There are 13 residues in the CDR3. Germline CDR1 is SGHTS and CDR2 is YDEGEE. CDR3: CASSLVRAYGYTF. The CDR3 bases are TGTGCCAGCAGCTTGGTGAGAGCTTATGGCTACACCTTC.

CDR3 DNA sequence: TGTGCCAGCAGCCCACAGGGGAACACCGGGGAGCTGTTTTTT. Encoded protein: CASSPQGNTGELFF. The chain joins TRBV7-3 to TRBJ2-2; possibly TRBD1 for D (6 bases). The CDR3 has 14 residues. Germline V gene lookup returns CDR1 SGHTA and CDR2 FQGTGA. Trimming took off 5 bases at V and 1 base at J, with 8 bases between the two ends.

The chain is built from TRBV18 and TRBJ2-1, with D perhaps TRBD1 (6 bases). Germline V CDR1 and CDR2: KGHSH, LQKENI. The CDR3 covers 14 residues. V shed 6 bases and J shed 0 bases, with 9 bases lying between them. CDR3 region: CASSLGGSYNEQFF. Written as DNA, the CDR3 is TGTGCCAGCTCTCTAGGGGGCTCCTACAATGAGCAGTTCTTC. Full variable domain (missing parts from reference TRBV18 and TRBJ2-1): NAGVMQNPRHLVRRRGQEARLRCSPMKGHSHVYWYRQLPEEGLKFMVYLQKENIIDESGMPKERFSAEFPKEGPSILRIQQVVRGDSAAYFCASSLGGSYNEQFFGPGTRLTVL.

The chain carries TRBV5-1 and TRBJ1-4; 8 bases match TRBD1. The CDR3 spans 14 residues. V was pared by 4 bases and J by 8 bases, with 7 bases of the junction left unmatched. CDR1 is SGHRS and CDR2 is YFSETQ in the germline V gene. In DNA form, the CDR3 reads TGCGCCAGCAGCACCGGACAGGGCGGCGAAAAACTGTTTTTT. This encodes CASSTGQGGEKLFF.

V and J are TRBV4-2 and TRBJ2-1; 16 bases are shared with TRBD2. The CDR3 totals 17 residues. Germline trimming cut 1 base from V and 7 bases from J; bases unmatched to any gene: 4. From germline, CDR1 is LGHNA and CDR2 YNFKEQ. CDR3 protein: CASSQGGLAGGQNEQFF. The CDR3 DNA is TGTGCCAGCAGCCAAGGGGGACTAGCGGGAGGGCAGAATGAGCAGTTCTTC.

The chain uses TRBV28 and TRBJ1-5, with 10 nucleotides matching TRBD1. Germline-derived CDR1 and CDR2 are MDHEN and SYDVKM. J was trimmed by 6 bases and V by 7 bases; bases with no gene match: 6. This CDR3 is built from 14 residues. The CDR3 DNA reads TGTGCCAGCAAACTAGGACAGGGGGGTCAGCCCCAGCATTTT. It yields the protein CASKLGQGGQPQHF. Complete variable domain (other parts from reference TRBV28 and TRBJ1-5): DVKVTQSSRYLVKRTGEKVFLECVQDMDHENMFWYRQDPGLGLRLIYFSYDVKMKEKGDIPEGYSVSREKKERFSLILESASTNQTSMYLCASKLGQGGQPQHFGDGTRLSIL.

V usage is TRBV7-9 and J usage is TRBJ1-1, with D unclear. V dropped 5 bases and J dropped 3 bases, with 7 bases sitting between them. The CDR3 consists of 12 residues. The germline gives CDR1 SEHNR, CDR2 FQNEAQ (reference sequence). The CDR3 loop reads CASSKIDTEAFF. In nucleotides, the CDR3 is TGTGCCAGCAGCAAGATAGACACTGAAGCTTTCTTT.

The chain has TRBV7-2 and TRBJ2-1, with D tentatively TRBD1 (6 bases). CDR1 is SGHTA and CDR2 is FQGNSA in the germline V gene. Trimming pared 1 base from V and 9 bases from J, leaving 13 bases between. The CDR3 has 14 amino acids. The CDR3, as DNA: TGTGCCAGCAGCTTAGTTAGGGGGAATGGTGAGCAGTTCTTC. Protein sequence: CASSLVRGNGEQFF.

The table lists this clone with a count of one. The genes are TRBV7-2 and TRBJ2-1, with a tentative D call TRBD2 (6 bases). V was shortened by 5 bases and J by 8 bases, with 10 bases between the two germline ends. The CDR3 covers 12 residues. Per the germline V gene, CDR1 is SGHTA and CDR2 is FQGNSA. CDR3 nucleotide sequence: TGTGCCAGCAGCCCTGGGACTTATGAGCAGTTCTTC. Its protein product is CASSPGTYEQFF.

The rearrangement links TRBV9 to TRBJ1-1; 7 bases are shared with TRBD1. The germline gives CDR1 SGDLS, CDR2 YYNGEE. CDR3 length: 17 amino acids. V gave up 4 bases and J gave up 2 bases; unmatched junction bases: 14. The DNA of the CDR3 is TGTGCCAGCAGCACCAAGGTTAAGGGGACAGCTAACACTGAAGCTTTCTTT. Its protein product is CASSTKVKGTANTEAFF.

The V and J genes are TRBV6-2 or TRBV6-3 and TRBJ1-1; 8 bases agree with TRBD1. The CDR3 loop spans 17 amino acids. Trimming took 2 bases from V and 3 from J; bases not matched to a gene: 11. CDR1 and CDR2 (germline): MNHEY, SVGEGT. The CDR3 DNA follows: TGTGCCAGCAGTTACAGTAGACAGGGGAAGTTGTACACTGAAGCTTTCTTT. Encoded protein: CASSYSRQGKLYTEAFF.

This clone was seen a few times. V and J are TRBV6-2 or TRBV6-3 and TRBJ2-3; TRBD2 matches 12 bases. The germline gives CDR1 MNHEY, CDR2 SVGEGT. CDR3 size: 17 residues. The J segment lost 4 bases and the V segment lost 0 bases, leaving 5 bases of the junction unmatched. CDR3 nucleotides: TGTGCCAGCAGTTACTCGACTAGCGGGAGTTTCGCAGATACGCAGTATTTT. It specifies CASSYSTSGSFADTQYF.

The chain couples TRBV6-2 or TRBV6-3 to TRBJ1-5; D call uncertain. V shed 6 bases and J shed 11 bases, with 38 bases lying between them. CDR3 length equals 20 residues. Germline V CDR1 and CDR2: MNHEY, SVGEGT. The CDR3 sequence is CASSSPVRATPPVRRVAQHF. The CDR3 nucleotides read TGTGCCAGCAGCTCCCCCGTTCGAGCCACGCCTCCGGTGAGGAGGGTAGCCCAGCATTTT.

In this sample, this clone turned up once. The rearrangement links TRBV9 to TRBJ1-1, with D possibly matching TRBD1 (5 bases). Germline values: CDR1 SGDLS, CDR2 YYNGEE. The CDR3 spans 16 residues. V was cut by 0 bases and J by 5 bases, with 17 bases left in between. CDR3 DNA: TGTGCCAGCAGCGTAGCTCGGGCCGGGGGAGAAACTGAAGCTTTCTTT. Protein sequence: CASSVARAGGETEAFF.

V usage is TRBV19 and J usage is TRBJ1-2; 9 bases fit TRBD1. CDR1 LNHDA and CDR2 SQIVND come from the germline V gene (reference sequence). The CDR3 runs 15 residues. V gave up 7 bases and J gave up 1 base; unmatched junction bases: 7. CDR3: CASTLGDRVNYGYTF. The CDR3 DNA reads TGTGCCAGTACTCTGGGGGACAGGGTTAACTATGGCTACACCTTC.

This clone was detected a few times. The V call is TRBV30, the J call TRBJ2-3, with 7 bases aligning to TRBD2. The V gene's germline CDR1 is GTSNPN and CDR2 SVGIG (reference sequence). The CDR3 consists of 14 residues. V was clipped by 2 bases and J by 2 bases; unmatched bases: 4. The CDR3 DNA follows: TGTGCCTGGAGTCCGAGCGGGGTCACAGATACGCAGTATTTT. Translating gives CAWSPSGVTDTQYF.

This sequence joins TRBV7-2 and TRBJ1-3; 9 positions match TRBD1. Germline trimming cut 3 bases from V and 10 bases from J; bases unmatched to any gene: 7. CDR1 is SGHTA, CDR2 FQGNSA, per germline. This CDR3 comprises 14 residues. The DNA of the CDR3 is TGTGCCAGCAGCTTGACAGGGGGAATAAAGACCATATATTTT. Its translation is CASSLTGGIKTIYF.